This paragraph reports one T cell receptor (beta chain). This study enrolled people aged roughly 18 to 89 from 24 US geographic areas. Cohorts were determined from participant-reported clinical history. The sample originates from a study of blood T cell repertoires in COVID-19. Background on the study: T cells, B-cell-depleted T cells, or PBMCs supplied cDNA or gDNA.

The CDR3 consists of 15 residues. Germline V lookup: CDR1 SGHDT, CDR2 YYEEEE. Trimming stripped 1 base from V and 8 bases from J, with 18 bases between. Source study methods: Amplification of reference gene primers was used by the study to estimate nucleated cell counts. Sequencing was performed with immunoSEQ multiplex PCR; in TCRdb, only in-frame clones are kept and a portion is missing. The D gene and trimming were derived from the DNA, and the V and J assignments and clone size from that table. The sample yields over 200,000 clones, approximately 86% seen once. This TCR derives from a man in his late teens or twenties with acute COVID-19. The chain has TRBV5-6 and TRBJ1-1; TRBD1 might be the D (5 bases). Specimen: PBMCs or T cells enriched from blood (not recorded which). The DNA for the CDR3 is TGTGCCAGCAGCTTGTCCCCCGGGGGTTCGGGAGAAGCTTTCTTT. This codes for CASSLSPGGSGEAFF.